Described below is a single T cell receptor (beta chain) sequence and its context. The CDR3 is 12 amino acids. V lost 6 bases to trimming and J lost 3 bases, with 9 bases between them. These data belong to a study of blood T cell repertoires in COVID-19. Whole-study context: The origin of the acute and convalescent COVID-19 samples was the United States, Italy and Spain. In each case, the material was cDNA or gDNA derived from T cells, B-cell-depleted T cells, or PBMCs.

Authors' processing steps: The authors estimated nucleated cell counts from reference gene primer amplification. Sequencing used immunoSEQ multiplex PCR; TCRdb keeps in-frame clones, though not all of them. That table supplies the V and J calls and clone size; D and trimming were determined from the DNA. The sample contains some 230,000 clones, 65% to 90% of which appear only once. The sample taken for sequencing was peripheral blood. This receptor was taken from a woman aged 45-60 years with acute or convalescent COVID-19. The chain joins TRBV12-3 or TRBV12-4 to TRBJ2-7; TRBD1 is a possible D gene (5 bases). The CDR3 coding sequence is TGTGCCAGCAGCACCAGGGTCTACGAGCAGTACTTC. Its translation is CASSTRVYEQYF.